The clone carrying this TCR beta chain turned up a few times. The target antigen is unknown. The primer mix had 60 Vbeta and 13 Jbeta primers. Sequenced by immunoSEQ multiplex PCR; TCRdb stores in-frame clones only, minus some. The data show approximately 91,000 clones, roughly 86% seen once. The data stem from a study of cytomegalovirus exposure and HLA in healthy donors. The study's findings and limits: A later analysis linked 16,951 TCR beta sequences to HLA alleles at 0.05 false discovery rate.

The clonotype originates from a human donor in good health. Sequencing input: PBMCs.

The CDR3 nucleotides read TGTGCCAGTACCTCTACCTTCAGGGTTAACACTGAAGCTTTCTTT. This sequence encodes CASTSTFRVNTEAFF. This chain joins TRBV19 and TRBJ1-1; the D gene is possibly TRBD1 (5 bases). The CDR3 sequence is 15 residues long. Trimming removed 7 bases at V and 2 bases at J, with 17 bases between. From germline, CDR1 is LNHDA and CDR2 SQIVND (reference sequence).